This T cell receptor beta chain was obtained from a study of cytomegalovirus exposure and HLA in healthy donors. Whole-study context: Previous work identified roughly 110 million unique TCR beta sequences from about 179 million T cells. There were around 390 genotyped donors. Of these, about 86% fell in the genetic ancestry cluster associated with self-reported Caucasian donors.

The CDR3 has 15 amino acids. CDR1 is SNHLY, CDR2 FYNNEI, per germline. V shed 6 bases and J shed 3 bases, with 12 bases lying between them. PCR used 60 Vbeta primers and 13 Jbeta primers. The authors' processing: Roughly 10 million shared chains were among 80 million or so unique TCR beta chains counted in a later analysis. Generated by immunoSEQ multiplex PCR, the TCRdb table keeps only in-frame clones and is missing some. That table supplies the V and J calls and clone size; D and trimming were determined from the DNA. The table lists about 190,000 clones, about 86% of them singletons. This sequence joins TRBV2 and TRBJ2-6, with D uncertain. The receptor's source is a woman aged 18-30 years in good health and CMV-seropositive. Material: PBMCs. This CDR3 is CASRVLPGGANVLTF. CDR3 sequence (DNA): TGTGCCAGCAGGGTACTGCCGGGTGGGGCCAACGTCCTGACTTTC.